The clone carrying this T cell receptor (beta chain) was observed at least ten times. The antigen remains unidentified. Three nested ARM-PCR rounds with V-beta and C-beta primers built TCRB libraries. In TCRdb, the multiplex PCR reads were re-called with MiXCR into one record per CDR3 protein. The sample consists of about 13,000 distinct CDR3 sequences, about 66% of them appearing once. This CDR3 is built from 18 residues. Germline values: CDR1 SQVTM, CDR2 ANQGSEA. The trim removed 1 base at V and 5 bases at J, leaving 14 bases unmatched. The sample comes from a study of tumor-infiltrating lymphocytes in glioblastoma multiforme. The study, taken as a whole, reports: Detected clone frequencies may not reflect cell counts, being RNA-based. No surface-marker sorting into functional T cell subtypes was done. Only one glioblastoma patient had TCR and mutation analysis.

The specimen was brain tumor tissue. The chain couples TRBV29-1 to TRBJ2-5; TRBD2 matches at 12 bases. The origin of this receptor is a male donor with glioblastoma. CDR3 region: CSVEGLAGERGSFETQYF. The CDR3 DNA reads as TGCAGCGTTGAAGGACTAGCGGGAGAAAGAGGGTCGTTTGAGACCCAGTACTTC.